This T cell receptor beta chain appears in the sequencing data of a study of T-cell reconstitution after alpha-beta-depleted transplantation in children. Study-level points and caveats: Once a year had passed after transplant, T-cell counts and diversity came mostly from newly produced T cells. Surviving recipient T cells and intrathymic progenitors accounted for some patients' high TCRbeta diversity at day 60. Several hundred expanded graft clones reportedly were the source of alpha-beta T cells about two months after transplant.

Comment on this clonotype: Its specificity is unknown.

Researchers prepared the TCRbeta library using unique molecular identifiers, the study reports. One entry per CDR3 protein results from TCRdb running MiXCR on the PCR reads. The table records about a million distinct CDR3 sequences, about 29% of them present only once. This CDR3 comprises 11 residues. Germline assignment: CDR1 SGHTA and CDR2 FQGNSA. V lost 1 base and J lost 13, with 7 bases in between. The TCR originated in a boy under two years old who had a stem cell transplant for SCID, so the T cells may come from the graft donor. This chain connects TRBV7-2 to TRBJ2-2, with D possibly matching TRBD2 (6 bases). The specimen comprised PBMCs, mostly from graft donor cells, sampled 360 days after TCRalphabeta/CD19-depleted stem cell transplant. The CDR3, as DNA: TGTGCCAGCAGCTTAGGGGGACTGCTGTTTTTT. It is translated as CASSLGGLLFF.